This T cell receptor beta chain was found in a study of blood T cell repertoires in COVID-19. The wider study: Sites across the United States, Italy and Spain contributed samples from acute and convalescent COVID-19. PBMCs, B-cell-depleted T cells, or T cells were the source of the cDNA or gDNA that made up the material.

CDR3 length: 15 residues. Germline lookup yields CDR1 SGHRS and CDR2 YFSETQ. The V gene lost 3 bases and the J gene lost 3 bases, with 14 bases spanning the gap. In the original processing: For nucleated cells, counts were estimated from reference gene primer amplification. Profiling relied on immunoSEQ multiplex PCR, and the TCRdb table lists in-frame clones only, not all of them. V and J calls plus clone size are reproduced from that table; the DNA served to infer D and trimming. The table has 300,000 to 400,000 clones, 80% to 90% seen once. The J gene is TRBJ2-3, the V gene TRBV5-1; D possibly corresponds to TRBD2 (7 bases). The clonotype originates from a man between 45 and 60 years old with active or convalescent COVID-19. The sample consisted of peripheral blood. CDR3 in DNA: TGCGCCAGCAGCTATGTGGGGGGGCTTACAGATACGCAGTATTTT. It codes for CASSYVGGLTDTQYF.